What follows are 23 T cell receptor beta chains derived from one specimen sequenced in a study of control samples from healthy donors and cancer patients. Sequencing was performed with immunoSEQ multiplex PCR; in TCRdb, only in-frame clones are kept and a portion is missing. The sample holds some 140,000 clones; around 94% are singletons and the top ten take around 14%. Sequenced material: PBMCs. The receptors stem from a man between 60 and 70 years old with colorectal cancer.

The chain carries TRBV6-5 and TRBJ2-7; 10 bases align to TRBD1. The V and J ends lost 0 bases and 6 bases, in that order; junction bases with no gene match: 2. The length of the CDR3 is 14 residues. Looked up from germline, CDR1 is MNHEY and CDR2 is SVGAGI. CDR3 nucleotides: TGTGCCAGCAGTTACTCGGACAGGGGGAGCGAGCAGTACTTC. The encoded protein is CASSYSDRGSEQYF.

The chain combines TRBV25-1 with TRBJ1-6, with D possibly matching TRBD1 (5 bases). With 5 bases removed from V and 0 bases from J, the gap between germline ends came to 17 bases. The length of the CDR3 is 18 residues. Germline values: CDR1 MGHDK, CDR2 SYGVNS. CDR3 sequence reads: CASSYARDYNSYNSPLHF. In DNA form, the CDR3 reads TGTGCCAGCAGTTATGCCCGGGACTATAACTCCTATAATTCACCCCTCCACTTT.

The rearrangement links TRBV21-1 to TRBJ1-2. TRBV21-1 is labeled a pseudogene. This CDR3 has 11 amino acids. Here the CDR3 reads CAKQTDYGYTF. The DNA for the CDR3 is TGTGCCAAACAGACTGACTATGGCTACACCTTC.

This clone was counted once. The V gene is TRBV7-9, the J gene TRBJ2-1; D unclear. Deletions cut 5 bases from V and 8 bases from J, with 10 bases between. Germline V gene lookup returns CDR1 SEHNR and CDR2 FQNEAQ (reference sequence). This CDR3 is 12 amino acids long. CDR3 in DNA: TGTGCCAGCAGCCTCCGGATGGATGAGCAGTTCTTC. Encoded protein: CASSLRMDEQFF.

CDR3 DNA sequence: TGTGCCAGCAGCCCACGCCCCTCCGGGACAGGGGCTGGAGAGACCCAGTACTTC. Translating it yields CASSPRPSGTGAGETQYF. The genes are TRBV7-8 and TRBJ2-5; 10 nucleotides line up with TRBD1. This CDR3 has 18 residues. Germline V gives CDR1 SGHVS, CDR2 FQNEAQ. Germline trimming cut 5 bases from V and 4 bases from J; bases unmatched to any gene: 16.

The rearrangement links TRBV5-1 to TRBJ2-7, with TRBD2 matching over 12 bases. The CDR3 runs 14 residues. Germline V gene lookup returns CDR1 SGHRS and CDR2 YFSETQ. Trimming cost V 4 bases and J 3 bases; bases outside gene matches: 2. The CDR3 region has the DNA TGCGCCAGCAGCGCGACTAGCGGGGGCTACGAGCAGTACTTC. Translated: CASSATSGGYEQYF.

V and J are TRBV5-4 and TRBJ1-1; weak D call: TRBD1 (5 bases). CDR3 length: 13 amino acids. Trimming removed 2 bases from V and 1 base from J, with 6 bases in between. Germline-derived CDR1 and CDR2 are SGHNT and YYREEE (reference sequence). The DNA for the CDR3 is TGTGCCAGCAGCTTCCAGGGGAACACTGAAGCTTTCTTT. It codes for CASSFQGNTEAFF. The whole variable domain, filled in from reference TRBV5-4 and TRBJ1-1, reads ETGVTQSPTHLIKTRGQQVTLRCSSQSGHNTVSWYQQALGQGPQFIFQYYREEENGRGNFPPRFSGLQFPNYSSELNVNALELDDSALYLCASSFQGNTEAFFGQGTRLTVV.

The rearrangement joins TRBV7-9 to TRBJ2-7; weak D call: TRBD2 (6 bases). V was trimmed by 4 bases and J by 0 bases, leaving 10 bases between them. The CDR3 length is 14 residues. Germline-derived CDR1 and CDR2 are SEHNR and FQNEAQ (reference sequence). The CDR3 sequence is CASSSGEPSYEQYF. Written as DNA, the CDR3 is TGTGCCAGCAGCTCGGGGGAGCCCTCCTACGAGCAGTACTTC.

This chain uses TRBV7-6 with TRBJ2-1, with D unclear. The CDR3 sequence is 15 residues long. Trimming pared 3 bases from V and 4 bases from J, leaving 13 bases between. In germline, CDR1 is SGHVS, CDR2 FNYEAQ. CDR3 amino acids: CASSFSGSTYNEQFF. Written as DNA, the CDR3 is TGTGCCAGCAGCTTCTCCGGGTCAACATACAATGAGCAGTTCTTC.

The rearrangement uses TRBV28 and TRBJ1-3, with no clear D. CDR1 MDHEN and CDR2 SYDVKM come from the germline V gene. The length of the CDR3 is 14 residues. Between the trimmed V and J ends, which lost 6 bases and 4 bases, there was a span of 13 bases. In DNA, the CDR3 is TGTGCCAGCAGCTTACCTCTGCAGGGAAACACCATATATTTT. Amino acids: CASSLPLQGNTIYF.

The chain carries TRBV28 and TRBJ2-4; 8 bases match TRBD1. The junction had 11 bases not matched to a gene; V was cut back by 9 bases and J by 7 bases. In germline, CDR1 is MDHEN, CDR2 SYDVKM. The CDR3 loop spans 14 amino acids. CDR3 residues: CASGGDRGSNIQYF. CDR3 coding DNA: TGTGCCAGTGGGGGAGACAGGGGTAGCAACATTCAGTACTTC. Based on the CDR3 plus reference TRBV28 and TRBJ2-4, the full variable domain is DVKVTQSSRYLVKRTGEKVFLECVQDMDHENMFWYRQDPGLGLRLIYFSYDVKMKEKGDIPEGYSVSREKKERFSLILESASTNQTSMYLCASGGDRGSNIQYFGAGTRLSVL.

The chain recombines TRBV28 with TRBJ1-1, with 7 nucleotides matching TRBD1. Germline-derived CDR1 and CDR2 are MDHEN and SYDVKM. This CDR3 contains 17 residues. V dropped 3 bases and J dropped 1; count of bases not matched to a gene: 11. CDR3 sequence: CASSFGQVGRANTEAFF. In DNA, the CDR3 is TGTGCCAGCAGTTTTGGACAGGTCGGGAGGGCGAACACTGAAGCTTTCTTT.

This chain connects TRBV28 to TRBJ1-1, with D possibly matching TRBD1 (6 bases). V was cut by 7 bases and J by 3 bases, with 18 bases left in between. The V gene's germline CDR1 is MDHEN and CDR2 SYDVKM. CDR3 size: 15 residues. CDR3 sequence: CASKGVQGGYTEAFF. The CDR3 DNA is TGTGCCAGCAAGGGGGTTCAGGGCGGGTACACTGAAGCTTTCTTT.

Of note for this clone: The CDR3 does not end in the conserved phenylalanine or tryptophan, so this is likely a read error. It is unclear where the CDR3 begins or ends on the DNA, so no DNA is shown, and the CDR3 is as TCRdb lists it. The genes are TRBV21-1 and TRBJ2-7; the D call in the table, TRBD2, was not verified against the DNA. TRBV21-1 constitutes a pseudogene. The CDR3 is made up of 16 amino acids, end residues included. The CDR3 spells CASSKERAGRDSSSPP.

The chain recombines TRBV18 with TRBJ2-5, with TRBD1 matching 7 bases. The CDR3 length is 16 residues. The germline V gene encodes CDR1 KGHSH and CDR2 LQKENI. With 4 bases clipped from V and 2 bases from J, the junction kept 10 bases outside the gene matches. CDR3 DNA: TGTGCCAGCTCACTTCGACAGGGAACGGGACAAGAGACCCAGTACTTC. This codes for CASSLRQGTGQETQYF.

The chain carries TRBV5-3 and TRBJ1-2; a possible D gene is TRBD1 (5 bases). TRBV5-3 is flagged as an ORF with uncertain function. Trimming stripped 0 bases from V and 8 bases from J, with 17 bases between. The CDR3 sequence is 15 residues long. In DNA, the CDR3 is TGTGCCAGAAGCTTGGAACAGGACTCAGGGTGGGGCTACACCTTC. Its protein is CARSLEQDSGWGYTF.

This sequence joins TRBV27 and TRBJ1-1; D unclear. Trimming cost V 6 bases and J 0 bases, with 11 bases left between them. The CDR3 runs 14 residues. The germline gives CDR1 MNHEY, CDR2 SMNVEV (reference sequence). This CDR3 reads CASRVDGLNTEAFF. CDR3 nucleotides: TGTGCCAGCAGGGTCGACGGCTTGAACACTGAAGCTTTCTTT.

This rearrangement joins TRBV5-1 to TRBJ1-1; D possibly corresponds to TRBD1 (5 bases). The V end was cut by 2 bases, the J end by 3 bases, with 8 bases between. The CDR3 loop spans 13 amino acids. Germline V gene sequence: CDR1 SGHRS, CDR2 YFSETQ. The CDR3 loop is CASSLGVDTEAFF. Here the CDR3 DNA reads TGCGCCAGCAGCTTAGGGGTTGACACTGAAGCTTTCTTT.

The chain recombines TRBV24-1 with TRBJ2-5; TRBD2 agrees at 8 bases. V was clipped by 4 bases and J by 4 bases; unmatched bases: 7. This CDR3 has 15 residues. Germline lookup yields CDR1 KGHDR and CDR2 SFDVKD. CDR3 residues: CATSDAGGPRETQYF. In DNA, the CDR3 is TGTGCCACCAGTGACGCGGGGGGTCCCCGAGAGACCCAGTACTTC.

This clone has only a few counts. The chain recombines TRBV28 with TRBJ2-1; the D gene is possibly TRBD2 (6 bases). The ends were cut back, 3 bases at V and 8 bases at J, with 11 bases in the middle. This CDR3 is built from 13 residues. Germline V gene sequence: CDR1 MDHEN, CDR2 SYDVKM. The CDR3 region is CASSLGPGDEQFF. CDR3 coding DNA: TGTGCCAGCAGTTTGGGTCCGGGGGATGAGCAGTTCTTC.

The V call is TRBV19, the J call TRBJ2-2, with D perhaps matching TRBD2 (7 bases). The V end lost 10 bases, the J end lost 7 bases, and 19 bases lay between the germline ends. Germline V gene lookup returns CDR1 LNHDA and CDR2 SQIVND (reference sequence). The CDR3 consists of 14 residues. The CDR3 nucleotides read TGTGCCACCCTCCGGGGGGACATGGGCGGGGAGCTGTTTTTT. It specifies CATLRGDMGGELFF.

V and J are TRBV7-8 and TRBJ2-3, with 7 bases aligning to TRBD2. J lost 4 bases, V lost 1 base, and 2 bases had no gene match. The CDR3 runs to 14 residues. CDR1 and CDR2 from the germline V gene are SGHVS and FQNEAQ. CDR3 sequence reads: CASSLGGGSDTQYF. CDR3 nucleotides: TGTGCCAGCAGCTTAGGGGGAGGGTCAGATACGCAGTATTTT.

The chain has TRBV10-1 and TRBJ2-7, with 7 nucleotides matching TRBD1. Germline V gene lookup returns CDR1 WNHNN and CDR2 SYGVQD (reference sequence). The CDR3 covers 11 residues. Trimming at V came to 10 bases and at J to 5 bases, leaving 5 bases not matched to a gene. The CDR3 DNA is TGCGCCACCGGGACAGTCCACGAGCAGTACTTC. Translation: CATGTVHEQYF.